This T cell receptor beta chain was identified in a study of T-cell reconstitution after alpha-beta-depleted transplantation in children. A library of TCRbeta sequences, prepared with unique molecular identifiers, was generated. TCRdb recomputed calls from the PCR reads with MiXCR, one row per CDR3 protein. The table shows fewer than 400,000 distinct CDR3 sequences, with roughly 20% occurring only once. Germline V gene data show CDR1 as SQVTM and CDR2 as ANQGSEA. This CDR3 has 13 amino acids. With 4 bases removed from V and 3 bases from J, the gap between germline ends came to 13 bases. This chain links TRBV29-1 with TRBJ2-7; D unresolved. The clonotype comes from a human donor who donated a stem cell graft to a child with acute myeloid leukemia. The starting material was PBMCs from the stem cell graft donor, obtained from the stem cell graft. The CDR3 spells CSVAINDFYEQYF. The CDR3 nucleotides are TGCAGCGTTGCCATTAACGACTTCTACGAGCAGTACTTC.